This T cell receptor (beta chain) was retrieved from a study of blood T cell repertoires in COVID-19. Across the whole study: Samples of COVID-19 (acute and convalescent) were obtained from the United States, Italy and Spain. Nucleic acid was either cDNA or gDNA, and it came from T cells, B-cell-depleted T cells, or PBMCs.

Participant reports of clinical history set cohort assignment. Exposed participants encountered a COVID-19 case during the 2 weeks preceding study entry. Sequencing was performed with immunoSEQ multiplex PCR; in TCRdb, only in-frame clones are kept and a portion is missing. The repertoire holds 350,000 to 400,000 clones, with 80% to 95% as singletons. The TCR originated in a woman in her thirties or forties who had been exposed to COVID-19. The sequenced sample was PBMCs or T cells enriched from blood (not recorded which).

CDR3 sequence (DNA): TGTGCCAGTAGTATGGGGGCCAAACGGACAGGGATCACAGATACGCAGTATTTT. This encodes CASSMGAKRTGITDTQYF. The rearrangement links TRBV19 to TRBJ2-3; 8 bases line up with TRBD1. Germline-derived CDR1 and CDR2 are LNHDA and SQIVND (reference sequence). The CDR3 is made up of 18 amino acids. Unmatched junction bases numbered 13, after V lost 3 bases and J lost 2 bases.